This TCR beta chain was found in a study of identical twins. TCRdb reprocessed the 5' RACE reads via MiXCR and lists one record per CDR3 protein. Found here are 650,000 to 750,000 distinct CDR3 sequences, 21% of them singletons; the top ten hold roughly 4%. V gave up 1 base and J gave up 4 bases; unmatched junction bases: 4. In germline, CDR1 is MNHEY, CDR2 SMNVEV (reference sequence). The CDR3 loop spans 16 amino acids. This same sample was also taken into another study, of T cells expressing NK-cell markers. As that report states: Most of the eight sequenced donors were HCMV-seropositive; one was seronegative.

Specimen: PBMCs. This chain links TRBV27 with TRBJ2-5; 12 nucleotides align to TRBD2. The TCR sequence derives from a woman under 30 in good health. CDR3 residues: CASSLFGLAGPETQYF. The CDR3 DNA follows: TGTGCCAGCAGTTTATTCGGACTAGCGGGACCAGAGACCCAGTACTTC.